This T cell receptor (beta chain) derives from a study of blood T cell repertoires in COVID-19 (TCRdb year 2020). In the study overall: The collaborator samples originated in the United States, Italy and Spain and spanned the acute and convalescent phases of COVID-19. The prospective study material was composed of cDNA or gDNA derived from T cells, B-cell-depleted T cells, or PBMCs. Deeply sampled blood TCRbeta repertoires from subjects exposed to, actively infected with, or recovered from COVID-19 were included in the dataset. The repertoires were released in a freely available public database intended as a resource for research on the immune response to SARS-CoV-2. The samples were drawn from the first 160 participants of the ongoing ImmuneRACE study and from 1,254 subjects provided by 6 global collaborators. Nearly every sample came with metadata listing a de-identified subject ID, COVID-19 status, age in years and sex. Where available, HLA class I and class II types were obtained from metadata supplied by the sample provider rather than from assay-based typing.

Overall study outcomes, separate from this receptor: The quantity of clinical and demographic metadata differed by source and by participant and was supplied without curation.

About this clone itself: Its specific antigen is unknown. No quality values exist for individual bases; no much larger clone is one base distant.

TCRbeta CDR3 regions were amplified from genomic DNA using the immunoSEQ Assay, a bias-controlled multiplex PCR. From the authors' description of their analysis: The number of nucleated cells in each sample was estimated by amplification of reference gene primers within the assay. Sequence reads were collapsed and filtered to measure the absolute abundance of every unique TCRbeta CDR3 rearrangement. For each sample, productive Simpson clonality was calculated as the square root of Simpson's diversity index across productive rearrangements. Imported from immuneACCESS, the table was reduced by TCRdb to in-frame sequences with V and J called. These copies leave out some clones; in studies compared against another copy, an unresolved V gene accounts for under half, and the cause of the remainder is not known. V and J calls and clone size come straight from that table; D and trimming were deduced from the DNA. A total of approximately 120,000 clones appear in this sample, around three quarters of them only once. The ten biggest clones cover about 4.5% of the sample.

Including the terminal cysteine and phenylalanine, the CDR3 comprises 14 residues. Just CDR3 DNA is preserved here, 42 bases in frame from base 1. Trimming at the junction amounts to 11 bases on V and 4 bases on J, and the germline ends lie 18 bases apart. The CDR1 and CDR2 encoded by the germline V gene (reference sequence) are LNHDA and SQIVND. Collaborating institutions collected whole blood in K2EDTA tubes following their own protocols. Collaborator samples were shipped for TCRbeta analysis as frozen whole blood, isolated PBMCs, or DNA extracted from either sample type. The sequence links TRBV19 to TRBJ1-3; the D region possibly corresponds to TRBD1 (5 bases align). This clonotype originated in a human donor in a cohort sampled during active or convalescent COVID-19. Sequencing was carried out using peripheral blood. The bases read TGTGCCTCTTCCGCGGGACGAAGCGGAAACACCATATATTTT. This codes for CASSAGRSGNTIYF.